One sample yielded the 29 T cell receptor beta chains listed below, sequenced in a study of shared clonotypes between healthy human individuals (dated by TCRdb to the early 2020s). Library construction relied on the immunoSEQ multiplex PCR assay. Entries here come from immuneACCESS through TCRdb and include only in-frame sequences with V and J called. Some clones fail to appear in such tables; in the studies checked, an unresolved V gene covers under half of the shortfall, and the cause of the remainder is unknown. Across this sample there are nearly 2 million clones, with just under 95% seen only once. 1% to 1.5% of the sample goes to the ten largest clones. For the CD8 naive samples, CD45RO-negative cells were positively selected for CCR7, yielding a CD45RA+CCR7+ population from which TemRA cells were excluded. Material for sequencing was naive CD8+ T cells sorted from blood. According to the study, the label for this sample's cell subset or site signals: CD45RA+CCR7+. All receptors come from a man between 18 and 35 years old in good health.

The chain recombines TRBV6-1 with TRBJ2-7, with D perhaps assigned TRBD1 or TRBD2 (5 bases each). The length of the CDR3 is 15 residues. Germline-derived CDR1 and CDR2 are MNHNS and SASEGT. The V end was cut by 8 bases, the J end by 5 bases, with 22 bases between. This chain's CDR3 is CASLYEPGLRNEQYF. CDR3 nucleotide sequence: TGTGCCAGCCTATACGAGCCGGGGCTAAGGAACGAGCAGTACTTC.

V gene TRBV5-1 combines with J gene TRBJ2-2, with D tentatively TRBD1 or TRBD2 (5 bases each). In germline, CDR1 is SGHRS, CDR2 YFSETQ. Deletions cut 0 bases from V and 1 base from J, with 10 bases between. CDR3 length equals 16 residues. For the CDR3, the DNA is TGCGCCAGCAGCTTGGTAGGGACGGAGAACACCGGGGAGCTGTTTTTT. Its protein product is CASSLVGTENTGELFF.

The rearrangement joins TRBV14 to TRBJ2-7, with D perhaps TRBD2 (5 bases). The CDR3 spans 15 residues. Trimming cost V 0 bases and J 3 bases, with 12 bases left between them. Germline V lookup: CDR1 SGHDN, CDR2 FVKESK. Written as DNA, the CDR3 is TGTGCCAGCAGCCAAGATTTTGGACTCATCTACGAGCAGTACTTC. It specifies CASSQDFGLIYEQYF.

This chain connects TRBV29-1 to TRBJ2-7, with 8 bases that match TRBD1. After removal of 2 bases from V and 4 bases from J, the junction contained 7 bases not matched to a gene. This CDR3 region has 14 residues. Looked up from germline, CDR1 is SQVTM and CDR2 is ANQGSEA. The CDR3 here is CSVELSGGGYEQYF. CDR3 DNA: TGCAGCGTTGAACTCTCAGGGGGCGGGTACGAGCAGTACTTC.

The J gene is TRBJ1-1, the V gene TRBV4-2; D ambiguous. Germline V lookup: CDR1 LGHNA, CDR2 YNFKEQ. The V end was cut by 5 bases, the J end by 4 bases, with 14 bases between. This CDR3 spans 14 amino acids. The CDR3 loop reads CASSSPGRGTEAFF. CDR3 coding DNA: TGTGCCAGCAGCTCCCCCGGCCGAGGCACTGAAGCTTTCTTT.

Regarding this clone: At the DNA level, this CDR3 is encoded by other sequences in the same sample as well. J is TRBJ2-5 and V is TRBV13; TRBD1 is a possible D gene (8 bases). This CDR3 has 14 amino acids. Germline lookup yields CDR1 PRHDT and CDR2 FYEKMQ (reference sequence). Trimming cost V 4 bases and J 5 bases, with 14 bases left between them. CDR3 sequence reads: CASSSTGGGETQYF. The CDR3 DNA reads TGTGCCAGCAGCTCAACAGGGGGAGGGGAGACCCAGTACTTC. The entire variable domain, with the rest obtained from reference TRBV13 and TRBJ2-5, is as follows: AAGVIQSPRHLIKEKRETATLKCYPIPRHDTVYWYQQGPGQDPQFLISFYEKMQSDKGSIPDRFSAQQFSDYHSELNMSSLELGDSALYFCASSSTGGGETQYFGPGTRLLVL.

With respect to this clone: The DNA is omitted, as the CDR3 cannot be located on it reliably, and the CDR3 follows TCRdb's listing. The chain links TRBV7-2 to TRBJ2-2; the table's D gene call, TRBD2, was not cross checked with the DNA. Germline CDR1 reads SGHTA; CDR2 reads FQGNSA. The CDR3 length is 13 residues, termini included. The CDR3 loop reads CASSLFLSGELFF.

J is TRBJ1-1 and V is TRBV29-1, with D perhaps TRBD1 (5 bases). The germline CDR1 and CDR2 sequences are SQVTM and ANQGSEA. The V and J ends lost 1 base and 6 bases respectively, with 12 bases between them. The CDR3 length is 13 residues. As DNA, the CDR3 is TGCAGCGTTGAAGCGGGGGAATGGGCTGAAGCTTTCTTT. Its translation is CSVEAGEWAEAFF.

This sequence joins TRBV28 and TRBJ1-5; D is perhaps TRBD1 (5 bases). Deletions cut 7 bases from V and 5 bases from J, with 12 bases between. The germline CDR1 and CDR2 sequences are MDHEN and SYDVKM. This CDR3 spans 13 amino acids. Here the CDR3 DNA reads TGTGCCAGCACTCCCCCGGGGGATCAGCCCCAGCATTTT. Protein sequence: CASTPPGDQPQHF.

The chain is built from TRBV5-1 and TRBJ1-1, with D perhaps TRBD1 (6 bases). The CDR3 extends over 15 amino acids. The V and J ends lost 1 base and 1 base respectively, with 11 bases between them. Looked up from germline, CDR1 is SGHRS and CDR2 is YFSETQ. CDR3 sequence reads: CASSLQGQGNTEAFF. DNA of the CDR3: TGCGCCAGCAGCTTGCAGGGGCAGGGGAACACTGAAGCTTTCTTT.

As to this clone: The junction departs from the called germline gene at one end, perhaps through a read error. The rearrangement joins TRBV7-9 to TRBJ1-2; tentative D call: TRBD1 (6 bases). Germline CDR1 reads SEHNR; CDR2 reads FQNEAQ (reference sequence). CDR3 size: 15 residues. The CDR3 is CASNLGTGTDYGYTF. The CDR3 DNA reads TGTGCCAGCAACTTAGGAACAGGGACGGACTATGGCTACACCTTC.

V gene TRBV5-5 combines with J gene TRBJ2-7; D gene ambiguous. Germline assignment: CDR1 SGHKS and CDR2 YYEKEE (reference sequence). This CDR3 has 14 amino acids. Trimming left V 3 bases short and J 2 bases short, with 12 bases between. The CDR3 sequence: CASSWYMEPYEQYF. The CDR3 DNA reads TGTGCCAGCAGCTGGTATATGGAGCCCTACGAGCAGTACTTC.

V is TRBV6-1 and J is TRBJ2-7; 10 bases agree with TRBD2. Germline CDR1 MNHNS, CDR2 SASEGT. The V segment lost 7 bases and the J segment 2 bases; nucleotides outside the gene matches: 5. CDR3 size: 14 residues. The CDR3 DNA reads TGTGCCAGCAACCCTAGCGGGAGCCCCTACGAGCAGTACTTC. Residues: CASNPSGSPYEQYF.

As DNA, the CDR3 is TGCGCCAGCAGCCCCGCCTTAGCGGGAGTCTCCTACAATGAGCAGTTCTTC. Translation gives CASSPALAGVSYNEQFF. This chain joins TRBV5-1 and TRBJ2-1; 9 bases line up with TRBD2. The CDR3 extends over 17 amino acids. Germline assignment: CDR1 SGHRS and CDR2 YFSETQ. Trimming at V came to 4 bases and at J to 0 bases, leaving 8 bases not matched to a gene.

This chain connects TRBV29-1 to TRBJ1-2, with TRBD1 matching 10 bases. Per the germline V gene, CDR1 is SQVTM and CDR2 is ANQGSEA. J gave up 6 bases and V 4 bases, and 2 bases lay outside the gene matches. This CDR3 comprises 12 residues. Here the CDR3 reads CSVGTGGDGYTF. The CDR3 DNA is TGCAGCGTTGGGACAGGGGGTGATGGCTACACCTTC.

J is TRBJ1-6 and V is TRBV4-1; D is ambiguous. Trimming shortened V by 2 bases and J by 10 bases, and 18 bases separated the two germline ends. Germline CDR1 and CDR2: MGHRA and YSYEKL. CDR3 length: 16 residues. CDR3 sequence: CASSQRAGTLGSPLHF. In DNA form, the CDR3 reads TGCGCCAGCAGCCAAAGGGCGGGTACATTGGGATCACCCCTCCACTTT.

This clone appeared once. This CDR3 reads CASGLVGVSRVDTQYF. The CDR3 DNA follows: TGTGCTAGTGGTTTGGTAGGGGTGTCAAGGGTGGATACGCAGTATTTT. V gene TRBV12-5 combines with J gene TRBJ2-3, with a possible D match to TRBD1 (5 bases). V lost 0 bases and J lost 6, with 16 bases in between. This CDR3 has 16 amino acids. CDR1 is LGHNT, CDR2 FRNRAP, per germline.

The V and J genes are TRBV11-2 and TRBJ2-5; D not certain. Trimming took off 4 bases at V and 0 bases at J, with 9 bases between the two ends. CDR3 length equals 14 residues. The germline V gene has CDR1 SGHAT and CDR2 FQNNGV. CDR3 DNA sequence: TGTGCCAGCAGCTCCTGGGATAACCAAGAGACCCAGTACTTC. Translation gives CASSSWDNQETQYF. The variable domain in full, with the rest retrieved from reference TRBV11-2 and TRBJ2-5, is EAGVAQSPRYKIIEKRQSVAFWCNPISGHATLYWYQQILGQGPKLLIQFQNNGVVDDSQLPKDRFSAERLKGVDSTLKIQPAKLEDSAVYLCASSSWDNQETQYFGPGTRLLVL.

The gene calls are TRBV5-4 and TRBJ2-5, with D unclear. Per germline, CDR1 SGHNT and CDR2 YYREEE (reference sequence). The V end lost 4 bases, the J end lost 4 bases, and 11 bases lay between the germline ends. The CDR3 sequence is 13 residues long. The DNA for the CDR3 is TGTGCCAGCAGCCCGCGGATCGGAGAGACCCAGTACTTC. Residues: CASSPRIGETQYF.

The V call is TRBV5-8, the J call TRBJ2-1; 7 bases fit TRBD2. Per germline, CDR1 SGHTS and CDR2 YDEGEE. The CDR3 is 15 amino acids. V shed 4 bases and J 3 bases; nucleotides not matched to a gene: 7. The DNA for the CDR3 is TGTGCCAGCAGCCCTGGACTAGGGATCTACAATGAGCAGTTCTTC. Its protein product is CASSPGLGIYNEQFF.

The chain has TRBV5-1 and TRBJ2-7, with 7 bases fitting TRBD1. CDR1 is SGHRS and CDR2 is YFSETQ in the germline V gene. After removal of 0 bases from V and 0 bases from J, the junction contained 6 bases not matched to a gene. The CDR3 has 16 residues. The CDR3 loop reads CASSLVPTGSSYEQYF. The CDR3 bases are TGCGCCAGCAGCTTGGTGCCGACAGGGAGCTCCTACGAGCAGTACTTC.

The CDR3 is CASRPGVSGANVLTF. The CDR3 coding sequence is TGTGCAAGTCGCCCCGGGGTCTCTGGGGCCAACGTCCTGACTTTC. The chain links TRBV12-2 to TRBJ2-6; the table names TRBD2, a call not compared with the DNA. TRBV12-2 is described as a pseudogene. This CDR3 is built from 15 residues.

About this clone itself: Other DNA sequences within the sample encode an identical CDR3. The CDR3 DNA reads as TGTGCCAGCAGTGACACAGGGGGCCAAGAGACCCAGTACTTC. It encodes CASSDTGGQETQYF. The chain couples TRBV28 to TRBJ2-5; TRBD1 matches 8 bases. The germline V gene encodes CDR1 MDHEN and CDR2 SYDVKM. The CDR3 has 14 residues. J lost 1 base, V lost 5 bases, and 3 bases had no gene match.

The chain carries TRBV7-2 and TRBJ2-7, with D perhaps matching TRBD1 (5 bases). CDR1 is SGHTA, CDR2 FQGNSA, per germline. The CDR3 length is 16 residues. Trimming took 2 bases from V and 3 from J, leaving 17 bases between them. CDR3 sequence: CASSLKRQTWGYEQYF. In DNA, the CDR3 is TGTGCCAGCAGCTTAAAGCGACAGACCTGGGGCTACGAGCAGTACTTC.

This clone was observed a single time. The chain uses TRBV9 and TRBJ2-2; no clear D gene. This CDR3 is built from 13 residues. Trimming took off 0 bases at V and 7 bases at J, with 7 bases between the two ends. Germline V CDR1 and CDR2: SGDLS, YYNGEE. DNA for the CDR3: TGTGCCAGCAGCGTAGCCAGATACGGGGAGCTGTTTTTT. Its translation is CASSVARYGELFF.

For the CDR3, the DNA is TGTGCCAGCAGTTACCAACAGCCTGGTGAGACCCAGTACTTC. Translating gives CASSYQQPGETQYF. The J gene is TRBJ2-5, the V gene TRBV6-5; unclear D gene. This CDR3 has 14 amino acids. Germline V CDR1 and CDR2: MNHEY, SVGAGI. Trimming pared 2 bases from V and 5 bases from J, leaving 12 bases between.

Worth noting for this clone: The same CDR3 also results from other DNA sequences found in this sample. This chain uses TRBV5-6 with TRBJ2-2, with 8 bases that match TRBD1. The CDR3 consists of 15 residues. Losses at the gene ends were 1 base for V and 6 bases for J; bases not matched to a gene: 5. Germline V gene lookup returns CDR1 SGHDT and CDR2 YYEEEE. The CDR3 protein is CASSLLAGGPGELFF. Here the CDR3 DNA reads TGTGCCAGCAGCTTGTTGGCAGGGGGCCCCGGGGAGCTGTTTTTT.

The V and J genes are TRBV19 and TRBJ1-1; D ambiguous. The V and J ends lost 7 bases and 1 base respectively, with 10 bases between them. Germline values: CDR1 LNHDA, CDR2 SQIVND (reference sequence). This CDR3 has 13 amino acids. In nucleotides, the CDR3 is TGTGCCAGTACTCGGAAGGAGAACACTGAAGCTTTCTTT. Translating gives CASTRKENTEAFF.

This chain connects TRBV6-5 to TRBJ2-4; 7 nucleotides line up with TRBD1. Germline trimming cut 7 bases from V and 7 bases from J; bases unmatched to any gene: 10. The CDR3 is 14 residues long. In germline, CDR1 is MNHEY, CDR2 SVGAGI. The CDR3 loop is CASTSSGTANIQYF. The CDR3 DNA sequence: TGTGCCAGCACTTCATCCGGGACAGCGAACATTCAGTACTTC.